Listed here is a single T cell receptor (beta chain). These data belong to a study of blood T cell repertoires in COVID-19. As for the study in general: Sites in the United States, Italy and Spain provided acute and convalescent COVID-19 samples. T cells, B-cell-depleted T cells, or PBMCs provided the cDNA or gDNA that served as material.

Authors' analysis steps: Counts of nucleated cells, estimated from reference gene primer amplification, were obtained. The repertoire was sequenced with immunoSEQ multiplex PCR; TCRdb's copy has only in-frame clones and lacks some. Clone size and V and J calls were adopted from that table, with D and trimming inferred from the DNA. The table lists some 87,000 clones, around 79% of them singletons. The sequencing sample was made of peripheral blood. The receptor's source is a human donor in a cohort sampled during active COVID-19.

DNA of the CDR3: TGTGCCATCAGTGAGACTAGCGGGTACTCCTACAATGAGCAGTTCTTC. It codes for CAISETSGYSYNEQFF. V is TRBV10-3 and J is TRBJ2-1, with 9 nucleotides matching TRBD2. Looked up from germline, CDR1 is ENHRY and CDR2 is SYGVKD. V lost 2 bases and J lost 0; bases outside the gene matches: 2. The CDR3 loop spans 16 amino acids.